This T cell receptor beta chain is drawn from a study of blood T cell repertoires in COVID-19. Libraries were prepared by immunoSEQ multiplex PCR; TCRdb keeps only in-frame clonotypes and omits some of them. The repertoire holds about 360,000 clones, over 70% seen once, with 3% in the top ten. The CDR3 runs to 16 residues. CDR1 and CDR2 (germline): SGHKS, YYEKEE (reference sequence). V lost 5 bases, J lost 0 bases, and 18 bases lay in between. This clone has just a few counts. Sequenced material: peripheral blood. This TCR was sampled from a man aged 30-40 years with active or convalescent COVID-19. The gene calls are TRBV5-5 and TRBJ2-7; D gene ambiguous. Written as DNA, the CDR3 is TGTGCCAGCAGTCTTGAACAAGACATTATCTCCTACGAGCAGTACTTC. It encodes CASSLEQDIISYEQYF.